This TCR beta chain was captured in a study of cytomegalovirus exposure and HLA in healthy donors. The study, taken as a whole, reports: Analyzed later, most CMV-associated TCR beta chains appeared HLA-restricted.

From germline, CDR1 is KGHSH and CDR2 LQKENI. The CDR3 is 14 amino acids. V gave up 6 bases and J gave up 0 bases, with 9 bases separating them. The PCR employed 60 Vbeta primers together with 13 Jbeta primers. Sequenced by immunoSEQ multiplex PCR; TCRdb stores in-frame clones only, minus some. The sample carries approximately 180,000 clones, less than 90% recorded once. Note on this clone: Its antigen is not known.

At the time of sampling, donors were nominally healthy, though unrecorded immune exposures were likely. The sequence was obtained from a girl under three years old in good health and CMV-seronegative. Sequencing was done on a sample of PBMCs. This chain connects TRBV18 to TRBJ1-5, with a possible D match to TRBD1 (5 bases). CDR3 coding DNA: TGTGCCAGCTCGTTACAGGATAGCAATCAGCCCCAGCATTTT. This encodes CASSLQDSNQPQHF.